The clone carrying this TCR beta chain was seen a single time. Its target is not known. The data originate from a study of shared clonotypes between healthy human individuals. General study results and limits: Genetic and exposure-history diversity was limited by the small donor number. Relative to memory subsets, naive subsets generally showed larger estimated richness. In contrast to clonotypes shared by all four donors, non-shared clonotypes had lower generation probabilities.

Germline V CDR1 and CDR2: SQVTM, ANQGSEA. J was trimmed by 3 bases and V by 1 base; bases with no gene match: 3. This CDR3 has 13 residues. Libraries were prepared by immunoSEQ multiplex PCR; TCRdb keeps only in-frame clonotypes and omits some of them. The sample contains about 1.5 million clones, 95% to 99% of which appear only once. The donors were adults (healthy and HIV-negative) with no recent acute infections or vaccinations. The TCR was taken from a man younger than 45 in good health. Sequencing input: naive CD4+ T cells sorted from blood. Specified subset: CD45RA+ positively selected. This rearrangement joins TRBV29-1 to TRBJ2-7, with TRBD1 identical over 7 bases. This CDR3 is CSVEAGQYYEQYF. The CDR3 region has the DNA TGCAGCGTTGAAGCGGGACAGTACTACGAGCAGTACTTC.